The 2 T cell receptor beta chains reported below all come from one sample, sequenced in a study of blood T cell repertoires in COVID-19. Some clones are missing from TCRdb's copy, which holds only in-frame ones; the method was immunoSEQ multiplex PCR. The sample has about 67,000 clones; about 87% are singletons. The sequenced sample was peripheral blood. These receptors were collected from a man aged 45 to 65 with active COVID-19.

This clone came up once. The chain couples TRBV28 to TRBJ2-5; 8 bases line up with TRBD1. Looked up from germline, CDR1 is MDHEN and CDR2 is SYDVKM. The trim removed 5 bases at V and 5 bases at J, leaving 4 bases unmatched. The CDR3 spans 13 residues. The CDR3 loop reads CASSAGGAETQYF. DNA of the CDR3: TGTGCCAGCAGTGCAGGGGGCGCGGAGACCCAGTACTTC.

The rearrangement links TRBV24-1 to TRBJ2-3; TRBD2 is a possible D gene (5 bases). The CDR3 has 15 amino acids. Trimming cost V 1 base and J 10 bases, with 17 bases left between them. Germline CDR1 reads KGHDR; CDR2 reads SFDVKD. The CDR3 DNA reads TGTGCCACCAGTGATTTTAGGACTCTCGGCGGAGCGCAGTATTTT. Protein: CATSDFRTLGGAQYF.